A single TCR beta chain is shown here with its context. Its antigen is as yet unknown. These data originate in a study of OX40 agonist ivuxolimab in advanced cancers. Study information: Every 2 weeks, patients got intravenous ivuxolimab at one of six dose levels (0.01-10 mg/kg). Study-wide findings and caveats: Expansion of clones was among the lowest in partial responders at 0.1-3.0 mg/kg.

Generated by immunoSEQ multiplex PCR, the TCRdb table keeps only in-frame clones and is missing some. This table holds tens of thousands of clones, 80% to 90% found once. Collection of blood occurred at baseline, at cycle 4 day 1, and at cycle 7 day 1. Sample: CD4+ or CD8+ T cells sorted from blood, taken in a trial of the OX40 agonist ivuxolimab. The TCR comes from an adult with an advanced solid tumor such as melanoma, head and neck, liver or kidney cancer.

CDR3 sequence reads: CASIQYPRGGTDTQYF. The CDR3 nucleotides read TGTGCCAGCATCCAATACCCCCGAGGGGGCACAGATACGCAGTATTTT. The rearrangement uses TRBV6-6 and TRBJ2-3, with D perhaps assigned TRBD1 or TRBD2 (5 bases each). Trimming stripped 7 bases from V and 1 base from J, with 18 bases between. Germline V CDR1 and CDR2: MNHNY, SVGAGI (reference sequence). The CDR3 is 16 residues long.